Presented here are 23 T cell receptor beta chains from one specimen sequenced in a study of blood T cell repertoires in COVID-19. Produced via immunoSEQ multiplex PCR; TCRdb's table is partial and in-frame only. The sample holds roughly 200,000 clones, roughly four fifths seen once. Specimen: peripheral blood. These receptors were collected from a woman in her thirties or forties with COVID-19, enrolled during active disease.

V gene TRBV5-1 combines with J gene TRBJ2-2; 8 nucleotides line up with TRBD1. V was clipped by 1 base and J by 4 bases; unmatched bases: 3. This CDR3 has 15 amino acids. Germline-derived CDR1 and CDR2 are SGHRS and YFSETQ. This CDR3 reads CASSLRQGATGELFF. CDR3 sequence (DNA): TGCGCCAGCAGCTTGCGGCAGGGGGCCACCGGGGAGCTGTTTTTT.

V and J are TRBV5-4 and TRBJ2-5; 7 bases are shared with TRBD2. Germline values: CDR1 SGHNT, CDR2 YYREEE (reference sequence). The CDR3 totals 20 residues. The junction had 22 bases not matched to a gene; V was cut back by 0 bases and J by 5 bases. This chain's CDR3 is CASSLGIGYGEGVFGETQYF. The CDR3, as DNA: TGTGCCAGCAGCTTGGGAATTGGGTATGGGGAGGGTGTATTCGGGGAGACCCAGTACTTC. Drawing the rest from reference TRBV5-4 and TRBJ2-5, the complete variable domain is ETGVTQSPTHLIKTRGQQVTLRCSSQSGHNTVSWYQQALGQGPQFIFQYYREEENGRGNFPPRFSGLQFPNYSSELNVNALELDDSALYLCASSLGIGYGEGVFGETQYFGPGTRLLVL.

The chain recombines TRBV19 with TRBJ1-2; perhaps TRBD1 as D (5 bases). The CDR3 has 13 amino acids. The germline V and J ends were trimmed by 5 bases and 8 bases, with 15 bases remaining between them. Germline CDR1 is LNHDA and CDR2 is SQIVND (reference sequence). Written as DNA, the CDR3 is TGTGCCAGTAGTCCCGCTGCGGGGCTAGGCTACACCTTC. As protein: CASSPAAGLGYTF.

The CDR3 DNA is TGTGCCAGCATCGGGGGAAACGAGCAGTACGTC. This gives the protein CASIGGNEQYV. The V call is TRBV2, the J call TRBJ2-7; a possible D gene is TRBD2 (6 bases). Germline CDR1 reads SNHLY; CDR2 reads FYNNEI. The CDR3 runs 11 residues. Trimming shortened V by 7 bases and J by 5 bases, and 9 bases separated the two germline ends.

The chain recombines TRBV27 with TRBJ2-3, with 15 bases that match TRBD2. This CDR3 contains 17 residues. V lost 5 bases to trimming and J lost 5 bases; unmatched junction nucleotides: 8. Germline V CDR1 and CDR2: MNHEY, SMNVEV (reference sequence). The CDR3 DNA sequence: TGTGCCAGCAGTACCATCGGACTAGCGGGGGGGCGAGATACGCAGTATTTT. It specifies CASSTIGLAGGRDTQYF.

This clone was detected a few times. CDR3 sequence reads: CATSRDPSPGPGNTIYF. The CDR3 DNA reads TGTGCCACCAGCAGAGATCCATCCCCAGGGCCTGGAAACACCATATATTTT. The chain is built from TRBV15 and TRBJ1-3; tentatively, D is TRBD1 (5 bases). Germline CDR1 reads LNHNV; CDR2 reads YYDKDF (reference sequence). This CDR3 comprises 17 residues. The V and J ends lost 0 bases and 2 bases respectively, with 14 bases between them.

The V gene is TRBV21-1, the J gene TRBJ1-2; the D call of TRBD1 is as the table states it, not checked on the DNA. TRBV21-1 represents a pseudogene. This CDR3 spans 14 amino acids. This CDR3 reads CASSKEDSMNGYTF. CDR3 sequence (DNA): TGTGCCAGCAGCAAAGAGGACAGTATGAATGGCTACACCTTC.

This chain joins TRBV2 and TRBJ1-5; possibly TRBD1 for D (5 bases). Trimming stripped 7 bases from V and 2 bases from J, with 12 bases between. From germline, CDR1 is SNHLY and CDR2 FYNNEI. There are 14 residues in the CDR3. This chain's CDR3 is CASKRGERNQPQHF. CDR3 in DNA: TGTGCCAGCAAACGGGGGGAGCGCAATCAGCCCCAGCATTTT.

This clone was recorded once. This chain uses TRBV19 with TRBJ2-3; no firm D call. The germline gives CDR1 LNHDA, CDR2 SQIVND (reference sequence). With 4 bases removed from V and 3 bases from J, the gap between germline ends came to 11 bases. This CDR3 region has 14 residues. The CDR3 here is CASSNRASTDTQYF. The CDR3 DNA is TGTGCCAGTAGTAACCGCGCCTCAACAGATACGCAGTATTTT.

The chain links TRBV5-5 to TRBJ2-4; perhaps TRBD1 as D (6 bases). Germline CDR1 reads SGHKS; CDR2 reads YYEKEE (reference sequence). Deletions cut 4 bases from V and 4 bases from J, with 15 bases between. The CDR3 has 15 residues. For the CDR3, the DNA is TGTGCCAGCAGCACCCAGGGGCTGAATAAAAACATTCAGTACTTC. Amino acids: CASSTQGLNKNIQYF. Supplemented by reference TRBV5-5 and TRBJ2-4, the full variable domain reads DAGVTQSPTHLIKTRGQQVTLRCSPISGHKSVSWYQQVLGQGPQFIFQYYEKEERGRGNFPDRFSARQFPNYSSELNVNALLLGDSALYLCASSTQGLNKNIQYFGAGTRLSVL.

This rearrangement joins TRBV10-2 to TRBJ1-3; no clear D. Trimming took off 9 bases at V and 4 bases at J, with 7 bases between the two ends. The CDR3 covers 11 residues. Germline V gene data show CDR1 as WSHSY and CDR2 as SAAADI. The CDR3 spells CASRLGNTIYF. CDR3 in DNA: TGCGCCAGTCGTTTGGGAAACACCATATATTTT.

CDR3 loop: CASSLAGLAYYNEQFF. As DNA, the CDR3 is TGTGCCAGCAGCTTAGCAGGGCTAGCGTATTACAATGAGCAGTTCTTC. The chain employs TRBV7-2 and TRBJ2-1, with D possibly TRBD2 on 6 matching bases. Trimming stripped 0 bases from V and 4 bases from J, with 13 bases between. The CDR3 is made up of 16 amino acids. CDR1 SGHTA and CDR2 FQGNSA come from the germline V gene.

Details on this clone: A clone one base away is much larger, so this may be a read error. V usage is TRBV3-1 (or the pseudogene TRBV3-2) and J usage is TRBJ1-1; the D is unclear. This CDR3 contains 13 residues. The germline gives CDR1 LGHDT, CDR2 YNNKEL (reference sequence). The CDR3 loop reads CAGSPRQNTEAFF. The CDR3 DNA reads TGTGCCGGCAGCCCAAGACAGAACACTGAAGCTTTCTTT.

This rearrangement joins TRBV3-1 (or the pseudogene TRBV3-2) to TRBJ2-1, with 7 positions matching TRBD2. V shed 1 base and J 5 bases; nucleotides not matched to a gene: 8. Per the germline V gene, CDR1 is LGHDT and CDR2 is YNNKEL (reference sequence). The CDR3 has 16 amino acids. The CDR3 nucleotides are TGTGCCAGCAGCCAAGTGCCTAGCGGAGAAGACAATGAGCAGTTCTTC. Translation gives CASSQVPSGEDNEQFF.

The J gene is TRBJ1-2, the V gene TRBV20-1; TRBD1 agrees at 7 bases. The CDR3 spans 16 residues. Per germline, CDR1 DFQATT and CDR2 SNEGSKA (reference sequence). Trimming took 3 bases from V and 4 from J; bases not matched to a gene: 14. The chain's CDR3 is CSASKGALEARYGYTF. CDR3 coding DNA: TGCAGTGCTAGTAAGGGGGCTTTGGAGGCCCGCTATGGCTACACCTTC.

The chain uses TRBV2 and TRBJ2-7; tentative D call: TRBD1 (6 bases). Germline CDR1 and CDR2: SNHLY and FYNNEI. The CDR3 extends over 14 amino acids. V was shortened by 7 bases and J by 4 bases, with 17 bases between the two germline ends. In DNA form, the CDR3 reads TGTGCCAGCACCCCCGGACAGTGGGGGTACGAGCAGTACGTC. Residues: CASTPGQWGYEQYV.

Only one count was recorded for this clone. The chain uses TRBV2 and TRBJ2-5; 8 bases align to TRBD1. V lost 2 bases, J lost 5 bases, and 4 bases stayed unmatched. The germline gives CDR1 SNHLY, CDR2 FYNNEI. The CDR3 length is 14 residues. This chain's CDR3 is CASSEQGAGETQYF. In DNA form, the CDR3 reads TGTGCCAGCAGTGAACAGGGGGCTGGGGAGACCCAGTACTTC.

J is TRBJ1-2 and V is TRBV21-1; TRBD1 is the table's D call, not checked against the DNA. TRBV21-1 is a known pseudogene. This CDR3 comprises 15 residues. The CDR3 spells CASSKEGQDNDGYTF. DNA of the CDR3: TGTGCCAGCAGCAAAGAGGGACAGGATAACGACGGCTACACCTTC.

The V call is TRBV2, the J call TRBJ2-3; TRBD2 matches at 9 bases. With 8 bases clipped from V and 0 bases from J, the junction kept 6 bases outside the gene matches. The CDR3 runs to 15 residues. Germline V gene sequence: CDR1 SNHLY, CDR2 FYNNEI. CDR3 region: CASQRTSVSTDTQYF. CDR3 sequence (DNA): TGTGCCAGCCAGAGGACTAGCGTTAGCACAGATACGCAGTATTTT. The full variable domain, its missing parts supplied by reference TRBV2 and TRBJ2-3, is EPEVTQTPSHQVTQMGQEVILRCVPISNHLYFYWYRQILGQKVEFLVSFYNNEISEKSEIFDDQFSVERPDGSNFTLKIRSTKLEDSAMYFCASQRTSVSTDTQYFGPGTRLTVL.

This clone was detected only once. The J gene is TRBJ2-1, the V gene TRBV18, with 11 nucleotides matching TRBD2. The V and J ends lost 6 bases and 4 bases, in that order; junction bases with no gene match: 5. Germline lookup yields CDR1 KGHSH and CDR2 LQKENI. The CDR3 length is 15 residues. The CDR3 nucleotides are TGTGCCAGCTCGCCGACTAGCGGGAAGTACAATGAGCAGTTCTTC. Protein sequence: CASSPTSGKYNEQFF.

The chain couples TRBV9 to TRBJ2-1; 12 bases line up with TRBD2. In germline, CDR1 is SGDLS, CDR2 YYNGEE. Losses at the gene ends were 3 bases for V and 10 bases for J; bases not matched to a gene: 8. This CDR3 spans 15 amino acids. CDR3 loop: CASSATSGGSLEQFF. The DNA of the CDR3 is TGTGCCAGCAGCGCGACTAGCGGGGGCTCCCTGGAGCAGTTCTTC.

This sequence joins TRBV28 and TRBJ1-5; 9 nucleotides agree with TRBD1. Looked up from germline, CDR1 is MDHEN and CDR2 is SYDVKM. Losses at the gene ends were 6 bases for V and 4 bases for J; bases not matched to a gene: 10. CDR3 length: 16 amino acids. The CDR3 sequence: CASRLSSGTGNQPQHF. In DNA, the CDR3 is TGTGCCAGCAGACTCTCCTCCGGGACAGGGAATCAGCCCCAGCATTTT.

This clone came up a few times. The rearrangement links TRBV19 to TRBJ1-5, with D possibly matching TRBD1 (6 bases). V was shortened by 4 bases and J by 7 bases, with 17 bases between the two germline ends. This CDR3 is built from 15 residues. Germline CDR1 LNHDA, CDR2 SQIVND (reference sequence). The CDR3 sequence is CASSRGYRADQPQHF. As DNA, the CDR3 is TGTGCCAGTAGTAGAGGGTACAGGGCGGACCAGCCCCAGCATTTT.